This T cell receptor beta chain came from a study of OX40 agonist ivuxolimab in advanced cancers. As for the study in general: Partial response was recorded in three patients: one hepatocellular carcinoma and two cutaneous melanoma cases.

Clones were read by immunoSEQ multiplex PCR, and TCRdb kept only the in-frame ones, dropping some. The sample yields fewer than 200,000 clones, approximately 94% seen once. Autoimmune disease history or systemic immunosuppression led to patients being barred. Note on this clone: Its target is unknown.

The CDR3 is 16 residues long. Trimming cost V 3 bases and J 0 bases, with 12 bases left between them. In germline, CDR1 is KGHSH, CDR2 LQKENI. General study findings and limits: Both CD4+ and CD8+ T cell populations in blood had undergone clonal expansion by week 6 at 0.1 to 3.0 mg/kg. Antigen specificity of clonally expanded peripheral T cells was not established.

The material was CD4+ or CD8+ T cells sorted from blood, obtained in a trial of the OX40 agonist ivuxolimab. This clonotype was obtained from an adult with an advanced solid tumor such as melanoma, head and neck, liver or kidney cancer. The chain recombines TRBV18 with TRBJ1-5, with D possibly TRBD1 on 5 matching bases. The CDR3 DNA reads as TGTGCCAGCTCACCCAGTGACAGCTATAGCAATCAGCCCCAGCATTTT. Its protein is CASSPSDSYSNQPQHF.